This passage covers 23 T cell receptor beta chains from one sample sequenced in a study of blood T cell repertoires in COVID-19 (TCRdb year 2020). The library was made by the immunoSEQ multiplex PCR assay. TCRdb provides this immuneACCESS table in a form limited to in-frame rearrangements. Some clones are lacking; in checked studies, under half of them reflect an unresolved V gene, and why the rest are absent is not known. The sample table records about 290,000 clones; approximately 80% of these occur just once. Approximately 3.8% of the sample rests with the top ten. Sequenced: peripheral blood. Receptor source: a woman between 45 and 65 years old with active or convalescent COVID-19.

This sequence joins TRBV6-2 or TRBV6-3 and TRBJ2-4, with 10 bases matching TRBD2. The germline gives CDR1 MNHEY, CDR2 SVGEGT. There are 16 residues in the CDR3. Trimming at V came to 4 bases and at J to 4 bases, leaving 7 bases not matched to a gene. This chain's CDR3 is CASSSSLAGIKNIQYF. Written as DNA, the CDR3 is TGTGCCAGCAGTTCATCACTAGCGGGGATAAAAAACATTCAGTACTTC.

The V call is TRBV12-3 or TRBV12-4, the J call TRBJ2-7; weak D call: TRBD2 (5 bases). The ends were cut back, 1 base at V and 3 bases at J, with 7 bases in the middle. This CDR3 is built from 13 residues. The DNA for the CDR3 is TGTGCCAGCAGTTTAGTCGAGGGCTACGAGCAGTACTTC. This gives the protein CASSLVEGYEQYF.

The genes are TRBV2 and TRBJ1-2; 8 bases line up with TRBD1. There are 15 residues in the CDR3. V shed 4 bases, J shed 2 bases, and the junction held 6 bases outside the gene matches. Per the germline V gene, CDR1 is SNHLY and CDR2 is FYNNEI. CDR3: CASSAQQGDNYGYTF. CDR3 DNA: TGTGCCAGCAGTGCCCAACAGGGGGACAACTATGGCTACACCTTC.

The rearrangement uses TRBV6-2 or TRBV6-3 and TRBJ1-2; D may be TRBD1 (5 bases). Trimming removed 2 bases from V and 6 bases from J, with 10 bases in between. The CDR3 runs to 13 residues. Germline V gives CDR1 MNHEY, CDR2 SVGEGT. The CDR3 region has the DNA TGTGCCAGCAGTTACAGGCGGGACGATGGCTACACCTTC. This encodes CASSYRRDDGYTF.

The V gene is TRBV6-6, the J gene TRBJ2-7, with 12 nucleotides matching TRBD2. With 2 bases clipped from V and 3 bases from J, the junction kept 5 bases outside the gene matches. CDR3 length equals 16 residues. The germline V gene has CDR1 MNHNY and CDR2 SVGAGI (reference sequence). The CDR3 bases are TGTGCCAGCAGTTACGTAACTAGCGGGAGGATCTACGAGCAGTACTTC. Its translation: CASSYVTSGRIYEQYF.

The chain has TRBV15 and TRBJ1-3; D is ambiguous. The CDR3 totals 16 residues. The V gene's germline CDR1 is LNHNV and CDR2 YYDKDF (reference sequence). V gave up 4 bases and J gave up 0 bases, with 13 bases separating them. Here the CDR3 reads CATSNIRRLSGNTIYF. DNA of the CDR3: TGTGCCACCAGCAACATCAGGCGCCTCTCTGGAAACACCATATATTTT.

This clone occurred a few times. The V gene is TRBV19, the J gene TRBJ1-1; the D gene is possibly TRBD1 (6 bases). The CDR3 loop spans 14 amino acids. Germline CDR1 LNHDA, CDR2 SQIVND (reference sequence). The germline V and J ends were trimmed by 2 bases and 5 bases, with 12 bases remaining between them. Here the CDR3 reads CASSINRVWTEAFF. The CDR3 nucleotides read TGTGCCAGTAGTATAAACAGGGTGTGGACTGAAGCTTTCTTT.

This chain joins TRBV7-2 and TRBJ2-5; the match to TRBD2 covers 10 bases. J was trimmed by 5 bases and V by 7 bases; bases with no gene match: 10. Germline CDR1 SGHTA, CDR2 FQGNSA. The CDR3 is made up of 15 amino acids. CDR3 bases: TGTGCCAGCACTTCTAGCGGGAGTCACGGGGAGACCCAGTACTTC. This gives the protein CASTSSGSHGETQYF.

The gene calls are TRBV7-3 and TRBJ1-6, with TRBD1 identical over 7 bases. Germline values: CDR1 SGHTA, CDR2 FQGTGA. V shed 5 bases and J 2 bases; nucleotides not matched to a gene: 3. The CDR3 has 15 residues. This chain's CDR3 is CASSRQGTYNSPLHF. Written as DNA, the CDR3 is TGTGCCAGCAGCAGACAGGGAACCTATAATTCACCCCTCCACTTT.

This clone was seen once. This chain uses TRBV27 with TRBJ2-7, with D tentatively TRBD1 (6 bases). This CDR3 region has 15 residues. V lost 3 bases and J 9 bases, leaving 21 bases between the germline ends. Germline lookup yields CDR1 MNHEY and CDR2 SMNVEV (reference sequence). DNA for the CDR3: TGTGCCAGCAGTTTTCGGTCTTATGTGGGGGCCGGGCAGTACTTC. Amino acid sequence: CASSFRSYVGAGQYF.

This clone was found a few times. This chain connects TRBV5-1 to TRBJ1-1; TRBD1 might be the D (5 bases). CDR1 and CDR2 from the germline V gene are SGHRS and YFSETQ. CDR3 length equals 15 residues. The V and J ends lost 0 bases and 6 bases respectively, with 15 bases between them. The CDR3 sequence: CASSLGQGRGAEAFF. CDR3 in DNA: TGCGCCAGCAGCTTGGGGCAGGGAAGGGGCGCTGAAGCTTTCTTT.

The chain employs TRBV2 and TRBJ2-5; the D gene is possibly TRBD1 (5 bases). Germline V lookup: CDR1 SNHLY, CDR2 FYNNEI. The V gene lost 6 bases and the J gene lost 2 bases, with 19 bases spanning the gap. The CDR3 runs 16 residues. CDR3 region: CASRPPLTDGQETQYF. The CDR3 DNA reads TGTGCCAGCAGACCCCCCTTGACAGACGGACAAGAGACCCAGTACTTC.

This CDR3 reads CASSLAGLGSGYTF. The CDR3 DNA reads TGTGCCAGCAGTTTAGCCGGACTGGGAAGTGGCTACACCTTC. This chain uses TRBV28 with TRBJ1-2; no clear D. The CDR3 is 14 residues long. Deletions cut 2 bases from V and 7 bases from J, with 14 bases between. The germline CDR1 and CDR2 sequences are MDHEN and SYDVKM.

This clone has just one count. The DNA of the CDR3 is TGTGCCAGCAGCTTATCGACTAGCGGCACAGATACGCAGTATTTT. It encodes CASSLSTSGTDTQYF. This chain uses TRBV7-3 with TRBJ2-3; 8 bases match TRBD2. V gave up 2 bases and J gave up 1 base; unmatched junction bases: 2. CDR1 and CDR2 (germline): SGHTA, FQGTGA. The CDR3 is made up of 15 amino acids. Full variable domain (rest looked up from reference TRBV7-3 and TRBJ2-3): GAGVSQTPSNKVTEKGKYVELRCDPISGHTALYWYRQSLGQGPEFLIYFQGTGAADDSGLPNDRFFAVRPEGSVSTLKIQRTERGDSAVYLCASSLSTSGTDTQYFGPGTRLTVL.

V usage is TRBV5-4 and J usage is TRBJ2-3; D unresolved. Germline CDR1 SGHNT, CDR2 YYREEE (reference sequence). The CDR3 extends over 12 amino acids. V was clipped by 4 bases and J by 6 bases, with 9 bases between them. The CDR3 loop is CASSLFPDTQYF. Written as DNA, the CDR3 is TGTGCCAGCAGCCTTTTTCCCGATACGCAGTATTTT.

The rearrangement uses TRBV2 and TRBJ2-4; maybe TRBD1 (6 bases). Trimming pared 7 bases from V and 7 bases from J, leaving 17 bases between. The germline gives CDR1 SNHLY, CDR2 FYNNEI. The CDR3 contains 14 residues. CDR3 residues: CASTNWGRGNIQYF. In nucleotides, the CDR3 is TGTGCCAGCACTAACTGGGGGCGCGGGAACATTCAGTACTTC.

This clone was seen repeatedly, ten times or more. CDR3: CASSRRGSGNTIYF. CDR3 bases: TGTGCCAGCAGCCGTCGGGGCTCTGGAAACACCATATATTTT. The chain employs TRBV7-8 and TRBJ1-3; the D is unclear. CDR3 length equals 14 residues. V was clipped by 5 bases and J by 0 bases, with 8 bases between them. Germline V lookup: CDR1 SGHVS, CDR2 FQNEAQ. The full variable domain, rest sourced from reference TRBV7-8 and TRBJ1-3, is GAGVSQSPRYKVAKRGQDVALRCDPISGHVSLFWYQQALGQGPEFLTYFQNEAQLDKSGLPSDRFFAERPEGSVSTLKIQRTQQEDSAVYLCASSRRGSGNTIYFGEGSWLTVV.

This chain connects TRBV5-1 to TRBJ2-6; D gene ambiguous. The ends were cut back, 2 bases at V and 4 bases at J, with 4 bases in the middle. Germline V gene sequence: CDR1 SGHRS, CDR2 YFSETQ. This CDR3 comprises 13 residues. The CDR3 region is CASSLSGANVLTF. The CDR3 coding sequence is TGCGCCAGCAGCTTATCAGGGGCCAACGTCCTGACTTTC.

This clone turned up a few times. The chain employs TRBV19 and TRBJ1-3; tentative D call: TRBD1 (5 bases). CDR1 is LNHDA, CDR2 SQIVND, per germline (reference sequence). The CDR3 is made up of 14 amino acids. V lost 3 bases, J lost 4 bases, and 10 bases lay in between. CDR3 DNA sequence: TGTGCCAGTAGTATCGGGGGTGCGGGAAACACCATATATTTT. It translates to CASSIGGAGNTIYF. The whole variable domain, remainder taken from reference TRBV19 and TRBJ1-3, is DGGITQSPKYLFRKEGQNVTLSCEQNLNHDAMYWYRQDPGQGLRLIYYSQIVNDFQKGDIAEGYSVSREKKESFPLTVTSAQKNPTAFYLCASSIGGAGNTIYFGEGSWLTVV.

The chain couples TRBV5-8 to TRBJ1-1; tentatively, D is TRBD1 (5 bases). In germline, CDR1 is SGHTS, CDR2 YDEGEE. V was cut by 3 bases and J by 5 bases, with 11 bases left in between. The CDR3 covers 13 residues. Here the CDR3 DNA reads TGTGCCAGCAGCTCGGGGCGGGGAACTGAAGCTTTCTTT. It translates to CASSSGRGTEAFF.

The chain has TRBV4-1 and TRBJ1-1, with a weak D call TRBD1 (6 bases). The V end was cut by 5 bases, the J end by 0 bases, with 16 bases between. Looked up from germline, CDR1 is MGHRA and CDR2 is YSYEKL. The CDR3 spans 16 residues. The CDR3 region has the DNA TGCGCCAGCAGCGGGCCCAGGGGAAAAATGAACACTGAAGCTTTCTTT. As protein: CASSGPRGKMNTEAFF.

The chain combines TRBV3-1 (or the pseudogene TRBV3-2) with TRBJ2-2; 15 bases are a match to TRBD2. V shed 0 bases, J shed 7 bases, and the junction held 9 bases outside the gene matches. This CDR3 has 19 residues. Germline-derived CDR1 and CDR2 are LGHDT and YNNKEL (reference sequence). The CDR3 here is CASSQDPARTSGRVGELFF. CDR3 in DNA: TGTGCCAGCAGCCAAGACCCTGCCCGGACTAGCGGGAGGGTCGGGGAGCTGTTTTTT.

This clone occurred many times. CDR3 region: CASSEKGSGSSYEQYF. CDR3 bases: TGTGCCAGCAGCGAAAAGGGGAGCGGGAGCTCCTACGAGCAGTACTTC. The rearrangement joins TRBV5-6 to TRBJ2-7; 8 bases match TRBD2. The junction had 9 bases not matched to a gene; V was cut back by 4 bases and J by 0 bases. Germline V gives CDR1 SGHDT, CDR2 YYEEEE. The length of the CDR3 is 16 residues.